Described below is a single T cell receptor beta chain sequence and its context. This clonotype was counted many times. Its antigen specificity is not known. Base qualities are not recorded, but no much larger clone differs from it by a single base. The data originate from a study of T cell repertoires in cytomegalovirus infection (dated by TCRdb to about 2019). Study-wide context: Donor HLA type was relevant to the analysis, because carriage of CMV infection together with the matching HLA type was indicated by public TCR beta signatures. The investigation overall reported the following: In both this cohort and an independent roughly 330-donor cohort, the cumulative frequency of public TCR beta family members distinguished carriers of CMV infection plus the relevant HLA type. The ex vivo response was dominated by HLA-C-restricted CMV-specific TCR beta clonotypes, which also provided the single most frequent clonotype in two of eight donors.

From the cysteine through the phenylalanine, the CDR3 covers 15 amino acids. Only the CDR3 portion is preserved as DNA: 45 bases, with reading frame beginning at the first base. Between the V and J ends, shortened by 3 bases and 0 bases respectively, the junction contains 9 bases. The germline V gene supplies CDR1 SGHTA and CDR2 FQGNSA. TCRdb shows the sequencer as Illumina HiSeq 1500. Using fastp trimming at Q25 and MiXCR clonotype assembly, TCRdb reanalyzed the public sequencing data and kept in-frame beta chains. Rows are combined by CDR3 protein, so each entry shows the most common genes and DNA. The sample yields a few hundred thousand distinct CDR3 sequences; about 18% were counted once. The ten largest clones capture roughly 50% of the sample.

Sequencing used CD8+ T cells from PBMCs. This sequence originates from a human donor in good health (CMV status not recorded). Some clones in this sample may be carry-over from other donors' samples. Recombination connected TRBV7-2 to TRBJ1-5, with the D gene too uncertain to name. The CDR3 reads CASSFGRYSNQPQHF. The DNA reads TGTGCCAGCAGCTTCGGCAGGTATAGCAATCAGCCCCAGCATTTT.